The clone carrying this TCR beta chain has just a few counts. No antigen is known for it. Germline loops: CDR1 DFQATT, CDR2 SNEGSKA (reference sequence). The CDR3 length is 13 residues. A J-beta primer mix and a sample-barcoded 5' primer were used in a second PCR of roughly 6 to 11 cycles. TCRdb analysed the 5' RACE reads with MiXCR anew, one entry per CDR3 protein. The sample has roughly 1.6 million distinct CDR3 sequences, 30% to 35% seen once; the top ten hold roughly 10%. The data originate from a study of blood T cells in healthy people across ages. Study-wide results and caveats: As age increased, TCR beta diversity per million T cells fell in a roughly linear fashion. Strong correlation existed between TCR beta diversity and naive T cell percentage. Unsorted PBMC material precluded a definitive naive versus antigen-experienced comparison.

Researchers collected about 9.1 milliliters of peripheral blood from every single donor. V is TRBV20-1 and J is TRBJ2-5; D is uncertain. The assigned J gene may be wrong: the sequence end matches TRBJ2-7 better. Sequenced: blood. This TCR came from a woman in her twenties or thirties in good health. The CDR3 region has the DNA TGCAGTGCTAGAGGACCCTTTCGAGGCGAGCAGTACTTC. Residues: CSARGPFRGEQYF.